This TCR beta chain was recovered during a study of shared clonotypes between healthy human individuals. Whole-study findings and limits: The naive CD4 repertoires of several donors were compared, and roughly 5% of clonotypes were shared. Lower generation probabilities were found for non-shared clonotypes than for those shared by all four donors. On the whole, naive subsets had larger estimated richness than memory subsets had.

Repertoires were generated with immunoSEQ multiplex PCR, while TCRdb's copy carries only in-frame clones and drops some. The sample records about 2,500,000 clones, around 94% being singletons. On this clone itself: What it binds is not known.

V dropped 3 bases and J dropped 7; count of bases not matched to a gene: 17. The V gene's germline CDR1 is GTSNPN and CDR2 SVGIG (reference sequence). The CDR3 covers 16 residues. This sequence joins TRBV30 and TRBJ1-2, with TRBD1 matching over 7 bases. The specimen sequenced was naive CD4+ T cells sorted from blood. This sample's subset: CD45RA+ positively selected. The TCR was taken from a man between 18 and 35 years old in good health. The CDR3 coding sequence is TGTGCCTGGAGAGTTTCAGCGGACAGGAGGGTGGGTGGCTACACCTTC. This sequence encodes CAWRVSADRRVGGYTF. Together with reference TRBV30 and TRBJ1-2, the CDR3 gives the full variable domain: SQTIHQWPATLVQPVGSPLSLECTVEGTSNPNLYWYRQAAGRGLQLLFYSVGIGQISSEVPQNLSASRPQDRQFILSSKKLLLSDSGFYLCAWRVSADRRVGGYTFGSGTRLTVV.